The TCR beta chain described here comes from a study of naive and memory T cell subsets. The SP2 primer and nested alpha and beta constant region primers amplified ligated cDNA in four rounds. TCRdb redid the calling of the 5' RACE reads with MiXCR, one entry per CDR3 protein. The sample lists about 32,000 distinct CDR3 sequences, around 15% seen once, with roughly 2.6% in the top ten. This clonotype was counted many times. The library had UMIs added by 3' ligation of an oligonucleotide to TCR cDNA. Germline V CDR1 and CDR2: MGHRA, YSYEKL. Trimming took 7 bases from V and 0 from J, leaving 15 bases between them. The CDR3 loop spans 16 amino acids.

The sequence came from a female donor in good health. This rearrangement joins TRBV4-1 to TRBJ1-4; weak D call: TRBD1 (5 bases). Here the CDR3 DNA reads TGCGCCAGCATCCTGAGAACAGGTGCAACTAATGAAAAACTGTTTTTT. This gives the protein CASILRTGATNEKLFF.